One sample yielded the 16 T cell receptor beta chains listed below, sequenced in a study of T-cell reconstitution after alpha-beta-depleted transplantation in children. The TCRbeta library incorporated unique molecular identifiers. TCRdb processed the PCR reads anew with MiXCR; each CDR3 protein has one entry. The sample holds about 220,000 distinct CDR3 sequences, approximately 15% seen once. Source: PBMCs, mostly from graft donor cells, taken 360 days after TCRalphabeta/CD19-depleted stem cell transplant. Receptor source: a male patient between 2 and 15 years old who had a stem cell transplant for acute lymphoblastic leukemia, so the T cells may come from the graft donor.

The V call is TRBV6-5, the J call TRBJ2-5, with 7 positions matching TRBD1. Unmatched junction bases numbered 3, after V lost 2 bases and J lost 0 bases. CDR3 length: 15 amino acids. Germline V lookup: CDR1 MNHEY, CDR2 SVGAGI. The CDR3 DNA sequence: TGTGCCAGCAGTTACGAGGGGGCAGACCAAGAGACCCAGTACTTC. It is translated as CASSYEGADQETQYF.

The table lists this clonotype with many counts. V usage is TRBV29-1 and J usage is TRBJ2-5; the D is unclear. V shed 3 bases and J shed 1 base, with 6 bases lying between them. The CDR3 spans 12 residues. In germline, CDR1 is SQVTM, CDR2 ANQGSEA. CDR3 sequence (DNA): TGCAGCGTTGACGGGTTCCAAGAGACCCAGTACTTC. Amino acid sequence: CSVDGFQETQYF.

This chain connects TRBV19 to TRBJ2-1; 8 bases map to TRBD1. The junction had 3 bases not matched to a gene; V was cut back by 3 bases and J by 2 bases. The CDR3 totals 15 residues. The germline V gene has CDR1 LNHDA and CDR2 SQIVND (reference sequence). CDR3 protein: CASSMVDRAYNEQFF. The CDR3 DNA is TGTGCCAGTAGTATGGTGGACAGGGCCTACAATGAGCAGTTCTTC.

This clonotype was found many times. The J gene is TRBJ1-2, the V gene TRBV11-2; a weak D match, TRBD1 (6 bases). Between the trimmed V and J ends, which lost 2 bases and 8 bases, there was a span of 15 bases. The CDR3 spans 14 residues. Germline CDR1 reads SGHAT; CDR2 reads FQNNGV. The CDR3 sequence is CASSLIFGGRGYTF. The CDR3, as DNA: TGTGCCAGCAGCTTAATATTTGGGGGGCGCGGCTACACCTTC.

This clonotype was counted between two and nine times. V is TRBV20-1 and J is TRBJ1-1; no clear D. The CDR3 is 13 amino acids. Germline lookup yields CDR1 DFQATT and CDR2 SNEGSKA (reference sequence). V shed 3 bases and J shed 3 bases, with 11 bases lying between them. CDR3 bases: TGCAGTGCTAGGAACCCCCGGGACACTGAAGCTTTCTTT. It codes for CSARNPRDTEAFF.

This clonotype was seen a few times. The chain combines TRBV25-1 with TRBJ2-7; 8 nucleotides line up with TRBD1. This CDR3 is 13 amino acids long. Germline V gene sequence: CDR1 MGHDK, CDR2 SYGVNS. The ends lost 6 bases at V and 4 bases at J; junction bases unmatched: 5. The CDR3 DNA reads TGTGCCAGCAGGGGGACAGGTGTTTACGAGCAGTACTTC. This codes for CASRGTGVYEQYF.

The chain carries TRBV7-9 and TRBJ1-1; D possibly corresponds to TRBD1 (5 bases). The germline CDR1 and CDR2 sequences are SEHNR and FQNEAQ (reference sequence). The CDR3 totals 15 residues. Trimming took off 0 bases at V and 3 bases at J, with 11 bases between the two ends. For the CDR3, the DNA is TGTGCCAGCAGCTTAGCGGCCGGGGGATACACTGAAGCTTTCTTT. It is translated as CASSLAAGGYTEAFF.

This clonotype was counted ten times or more. This chain connects TRBV18 to TRBJ2-1, with 9 bases fitting TRBD2. Germline V CDR1 and CDR2: KGHSH, LQKENI. Trimming removed 3 bases from V and 4 bases from J; junction bases left unmatched: 7. The CDR3 covers 16 residues. The CDR3: CASSPKAGGLYNEQFF. The DNA for the CDR3 is TGTGCCAGCTCACCGAAAGCGGGGGGCCTTTACAATGAGCAGTTCTTC.

This clonotype occurred a few times. The chain recombines TRBV5-6 with TRBJ1-1; D remains unclear. Germline lookup yields CDR1 SGHDT and CDR2 YYEEEE. This CDR3 comprises 12 residues. The V gene lost 2 bases and the J gene lost 4 bases, with 6 bases spanning the gap. CDR3: CASSFSTTEAFF. CDR3 bases: TGTGCCAGCAGCTTTTCGACCACTGAAGCTTTCTTT. Full variable domain (missing parts from reference TRBV5-6 and TRBJ1-1): DAGVTQSPTHLIKTRGQQVTLRCSPKSGHDTVSWYQQALGQGPQFIFQYYEEEERQRGNFPDRFSGHQFPNYSSELNVNALLLGDSALYLCASSFSTTEAFFGQGTRLTVV.

Many counts were recorded for this clonotype. CDR3 region: CASTQSGMNTEAFF. CDR3 coding DNA: TGTGCCAGCACGCAGTCAGGGATGAACACTGAAGCTTTCTTT. V usage is TRBV12-3 or TRBV12-4 and J usage is TRBJ1-1; tentatively, D is TRBD1 (5 bases). This CDR3 spans 14 amino acids. Trimming removed 7 bases at V and 0 bases at J, with 12 bases between.

This chain joins TRBV4-3 and TRBJ2-7, with D hard to call. The V end lost 0 bases, the J end lost 0 bases, and 12 bases lay between the germline ends. The V gene's germline CDR1 is LGHNA and CDR2 YSLEER. This CDR3 region has 16 residues. CDR3 coding DNA: TGCGCCAGCAGCCAAGATGCCAGCCCCCTCTCCTACGAGCAGTACTTC. It is translated as CASSQDASPLSYEQYF.

This clonotype came up a few times. The gene calls are TRBV11-2 and TRBJ2-1; 13 bases fit TRBD2. The J segment lost 0 bases and the V segment lost 5 bases, leaving 7 bases of the junction unmatched. Germline CDR1 and CDR2: SGHAT and FQNNGV. This CDR3 spans 18 amino acids. The CDR3 region has the DNA TGTGCCAGCAGCCGACTAGCGGGGGGCCAGAGCTCCTACAATGAGCAGTTCTTC. Encoded protein: CASSRLAGGQSSYNEQFF.

This clonotype was seen only a few times. The chain carries TRBV11-2 and TRBJ2-5, with TRBD2 matching over 7 bases. In germline, CDR1 is SGHAT, CDR2 FQNNGV. This CDR3 spans 14 amino acids. Trimming at V came to 6 bases and at J to 2 bases, leaving 6 bases not matched to a gene. CDR3 coding DNA: TGTGCCAGCAGGGATCGTAGCGGGCAAGAGACCCAGTACTTC. Amino acid sequence: CASRDRSGQETQYF.

This clonotype turned up a few times. The rearrangement uses TRBV6-5 and TRBJ1-1, with D unresolved. The CDR3 extends over 14 amino acids. Deletions cut 2 bases from V and 0 bases from J, with 7 bases between. In germline, CDR1 is MNHEY, CDR2 SVGAGI. The DNA of the CDR3 is TGTGCCAGCAGTTACGGAGGGATGAACACTGAAGCTTTCTTT. Protein: CASSYGGMNTEAFF.

In its sample, this clonotype was seen many times. This chain joins TRBV5-1 and TRBJ1-1, with TRBD1 matching over 7 bases. The CDR3 spans 14 residues. Unmatched junction bases numbered 10, after V lost 6 bases and J lost 5 bases. Looked up from germline, CDR1 is SGHRS and CDR2 is YFSETQ. The CDR3 loop reads CASTGQASGTEAFF. Here the CDR3 DNA reads TGCGCCAGCACCGGACAGGCCTCAGGGACTGAAGCTTTCTTT.

This clonotype was detected only a few times. CDR3 region: CASSFLPTEMNTEAFF. CDR3 coding DNA: TGTGCCAGCAGCTTCTTACCGACAGAGATGAACACTGAAGCTTTCTTT. The chain combines TRBV7-2 with TRBJ1-1; D possibly corresponds to TRBD1 (5 bases). Germline V lookup: CDR1 SGHTA, CDR2 FQGNSA. Trimming stripped 3 bases from V and 0 bases from J, with 14 bases between. This CDR3 is built from 16 residues.